This T cell receptor (beta chain) originates from a study of primary melanoma T cells and metastatic recurrence (TCRdb year 2020). With respect to the entire study: The cohort was made up of approximately 200 primary melanomas of stage T2 to T4, with thickness greater than 1 mm. Histopathological grading of tumor-infiltrating lymphocytes served as the comparison point for the T-cell fraction derived from sequencing. Whether patient outcome could be predicted by T-cell fraction and T-cell repertoire clonality in primary melanoma tumors was the question this study put to the test. The T-cell fraction measured by TCR beta sequencing was weighed against progression-free survival, the clinical outcome chosen for the comparison. General conclusions and limits of the study: An effective T-cell-mediated antitumor response in primary melanoma was framed by the authors only as a suggestion, not a demonstrated mechanism. Progression-free survival was reportedly predicted by the tumor T-cell fraction independently of age, mitotic rate, ulceration and thickness. Regardless of nodal disease, mitotic rate or ulceration status, a T-cell fraction above 20% appeared to be protective. Compared with adding any other histopathological variable to tumor thickness, adding T-cell fraction reportedly produced a bigger improvement in progression-free survival prediction.

The CDR3 sequence holds 16 residues, the cysteine and phenylalanine included. The DNA shown is the 48-base CDR3, in frame from base 1. Unmatched junction bases come to 14, with V trimmed by 5 bases and J by 5 bases. Sequences SGHNT (CDR1) and YENEEA (CDR2) are obtained from the germline V gene. Library construction relied on the immunoSEQ multiplex PCR assay. Primary melanoma tumor tissue was subjected to high-throughput sequencing of the T-cell receptor beta chain. Under the source paper's analysis protocol: The repertoire analyses covered TCRB CDR3 sharing between samples and the distribution of insertions and deletions. The predictive value of the T-cell fraction was ranked against histopathological variables by a gradient-boosted model. TCRdb retrieved this table from immuneACCESS and kept in-frame rearrangements only. Not all clones are present; in checked studies, unresolved V genes account for under half, and no reason is known for the remainder. That table supplies the V and J calls and clone size; D and trimming were determined from the DNA. The sample yields some 450 clones; 80% were counted once. Together, the top ten hold about 24% of the sample.

This clone has a handful of counts. Its antigen remains undetermined. Base quality data are lacking; no much larger clone is found one base away. The patients had surgically resected primary melanoma that was considered potentially curable but at risk of metastatic recurrence. Material: melanoma tumor tissue. The V and J genes are TRBV11-3 and TRBJ2-5; TRBD1 aligns with 7 central bases. The sequence was obtained from a human donor with melanoma. The sequence in DNA is TGTGCCAGCAGCCGAGGACAGGAACTATCGACGGAGACCCAGTACTTC. The resulting protein is CASSRGQELSTETQYF.